Listed below are T cell receptor beta chains from one sample, sequenced in a study of CD8+ T cells in alopecia areata. TCRdb's copy holds only in-frame clones and misses some; the assay was immunoSEQ multiplex PCR. The sample records about 130,000 clones, roughly three fifths being singletons. This specimen was CD4+ T cells sorted from blood, taken at week 0. These receptors all stem from a human donor with alopecia areata. Each CDR3 is given with its conserved first and last residue. A D gene is named only where the DNA matches it firmly. A row's size may be missing; if present it is once, few, many or a size class.

D gene | J gene | CDR3 length | clone size | V gene | CDR3 protein | CDR3 DNA
TRBD2 | TRBJ2-4 | 19 | NA | TRBV7-2 | CASSSPGLASRLAKNIQYF | TGTGCCAGCAGCTCGCCGGGACTAGCGAGTCGTTTAGCCAAAAACATTCAGTACTTC
NA | TRBJ2-7 | 14 | NA | TRBV5-5 | CASSWTGTDYEQYF | TGTGCCAGCAGCTGGACGGGAACGGACTACGAGCAGTACTTC
NA | TRBJ2-2 | 15 | NA | TRBV9 | CASSVLPGEAGELFF | TGTGCCAGCAGCGTACTGCCAGGGGAGGCCGGGGAGCTGTTTTTT
NA | TRBJ2-3 | 14 | NA | TRBV5-1 | CASSLGSTTDTQYF | TGCGCCAGCAGCTTGGGAAGTACCACAGATACGCAGTATTTT
NA | TRBJ2-7 | 11 | NA | TRBV27 | CASRTGVEQYF | TGTGCCAGCAGAACCGGGGTCGAGCAGTACTTC
NA | TRBJ2-1 | 10 | NA | TRBV2 | CASSLNEQFF | TGTGCCAGCAGTTTAAATGAGCAGTTCTTC
TRBD2 | TRBJ2-1 | 16 | NA | TRBV11-2 | CASSIAGGSSYNEQFF | TGTGCCAGCAGCATAGCGGGGGGTAGCTCCTACAATGAGCAGTTCTTC
NA | TRBJ2-1 | 14 | NA | TRBV2 | CASSGTAAYNEQFF | TGTGCCAGCAGTGGGACAGCCGCCTACAATGAGCAGTTCTTC
NA | TRBJ1-3 | 15 | NA | TRBV5-1 | CASSLGGNSGNTIYF | TGCGCCAGCAGCTTGGGAGGCAACTCTGGAAACACCATATATTTT
NA | TRBJ2-3 | 13 | few | TRBV5-1 | CASGDPDTDTQYF | TGCGCCAGCGGGGACCCAGACACAGATACGCAGTATTTT
NA | TRBJ2-7 | 18 | NA | TRBV4-1 | CASSQNSAQGTRSYEQYF | TGCGCCAGCAGCCAAAATTCCGCGCAGGGAACACGGTCCTACGAGCAGTACTTC
NA | TRBJ1-1 | 12 | NA | TRBV29-1 | CSVDLSNTEAFF | TGCAGCGTTGATCTTTCGAACACTGAAGCTTTCTTT
TRBD1 | TRBJ2-2 | 16 | NA | TRBV5-1 | CASRRPGTGNTGELFF | TGCGCCAGCCGGAGGCCCGGGACAGGAAACACCGGGGAGCTGTTTTTT
TRBD1 | TRBJ1-2 | 14 | NA | TRBV14 | CASSQETGGYGYTF | TGTGCCAGCAGCCAAGAAACAGGGGGCTATGGCTACACCTTC
NA | TRBJ1-2 | 16 | NA | TRBV27 | CASGFTTGIVFYGYTF | TGTGCCAGCGGTTTTACGACAGGAATCGTCTTCTATGGCTACACCTTC
NA | TRBJ2-3 | 14 | NA | TRBV5-1 | CASSLPPSTDTQYF | TGCGCCAGCAGCTTGCCACCTAGCACAGATACGCAGTATTTT
TRBD1 | TRBJ1-2 | 14 | NA | TRBV4-3 | CASSQDHRGGGYTF | TGCGCCAGCAGCCAAGATCACAGGGGTGGAGGCTACACCTTC
TRBD2 | TRBJ2-7 | 14 | NA | TRBV7-2 | CASSPQAGDDEQYF | TGTGCCAGCAGCCCCCAGGCGGGGGACGACGAGCAGTACTTC
NA | TRBJ2-5 | 12 | NA | TRBV6-5 | CASSRDTETQYF | TGTGCCAGCAGCCGGGACACGGAGACCCAGTACTTC
NA | TRBJ2-5 | 15 | NA | TRBV18 | CASSPLRQNQETQYF | TGTGCCAGCTCACCACTGCGACAGAACCAAGAGACCCAGTACTTC
TRBD2 | TRBJ2-5 | 14 | few | TRBV10-3 | CAISERGGVETQYF | TGTGCCATCAGTGAGCGGGGGGGCGTGGAGACCCAGTACTTC
NA | TRBJ2-3 | 14 | few | TRBV2 | CASRVGSETDTQYF | TGTGCCAGCAGGGTGGGCTCGGAAACAGATACGCAGTATTTT
NA | TRBJ2-3 | 11 | NA | TRBV14 | CASSQQGTQYF | TGTGCCAGCAGCCAGCAGGGCACGCAGTATTTT
TRBD2 | TRBJ2-5 | 14 | NA | TRBV27 | CASSLLAAQETQYF | TGTGCCAGCAGTTTACTAGCGGCCCAAGAGACCCAGTACTTC
NA | TRBJ2-3 | 14 | NA | TRBV7-9 | CASSFVRDIDTQYF | TGTGCCAGCAGCTTCGTCAGGGACATAGATACGCAGTATTTT
TRBD1 | TRBJ2-7 | 15 | few | TRBV5-1 | CASSAEPDRGYEQYF | TGCGCCAGCAGCGCGGAACCGGACAGGGGTTACGAGCAGTACTTC
TRBD2 | TRBJ2-1 | 15 | few | TRBV9 | CASSADGTTNNEQFF | TGTGCCAGCAGCGCCGACGGGACTACAAACAATGAGCAGTTCTTC
NA | TRBJ2-3 | 15 | NA | TRBV4-1 | CASSQDRTDTDTQYF | TGCGCCAGCAGCCAAGACAGGACAGACACAGATACGCAGTATTTT
NA | TRBJ1-3 | 13 | NA | TRBV15 | CATSRVNGNTIYF | TGTGCCACCAGCAGAGTGAACGGAAACACCATATATTTT
NA | TRBJ2-7 | 14 | few | TRBV10-3 | CAISVKGIGYEQYF | TGTGCCATCAGTGTAAAGGGGATAGGCTACGAGCAGTACTTC
NA | TRBJ2-3 | 14 | NA | TRBV11-1 | CASSLYGSTDTQYF | TGTGCCAGCAGCTTATACGGGAGCACAGATACGCAGTATTTT
NA | TRBJ2-7 | 15 | NA | TRBV5-1 | CASSVFSGPSYEQYF | TGCGCCAGCAGCGTATTTAGCGGCCCCTCCTACGAGCAGTACTTC
NA | TRBJ2-7 | 15 | NA | TRBV4-2 | CASSQDSKLTYEQYF | TGTGCCAGCAGCCAAGATTCCAAACTAACCTACGAGCAGTACTTC
NA | TRBJ2-2 | 13 | few | TRBV15 | CATSIMNPGELFF | TGTGCCACCAGCATTATGAACCCCGGGGAGCTGTTTTTT